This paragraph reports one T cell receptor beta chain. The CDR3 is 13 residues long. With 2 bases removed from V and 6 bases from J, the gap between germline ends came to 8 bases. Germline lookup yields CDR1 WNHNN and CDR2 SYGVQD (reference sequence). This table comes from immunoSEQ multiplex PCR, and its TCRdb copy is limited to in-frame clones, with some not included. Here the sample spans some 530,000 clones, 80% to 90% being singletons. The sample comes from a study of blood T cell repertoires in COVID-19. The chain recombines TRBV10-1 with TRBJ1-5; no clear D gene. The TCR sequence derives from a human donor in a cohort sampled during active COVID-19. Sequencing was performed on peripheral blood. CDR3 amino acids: CASSESTSQPQHF. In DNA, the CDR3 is TGCGCCAGCAGTGAGAGCACGAGTCAGCCCCAGCATTTT.